This entry lists 2 T cell receptor beta chains sequenced from one sample in a study of blood T cell repertoires in COVID-19. The assay was immunoSEQ multiplex PCR, and TCRdb's table has in-frame clones only and misses some. This sample carries around 210,000 clones, about three quarters of them seen once, and the ten largest clones take around 5.4%. Material: peripheral blood. The receptors here all came from a woman between 70 and 85 years old with acute or convalescent COVID-19.

The chain links TRBV10-1 to TRBJ2-7, with 8 bases aligning to TRBD2. The CDR3 consists of 15 residues. From germline, CDR1 is WNHNN and CDR2 SYGVQD (reference sequence). Losses at the gene ends were 4 bases for V and 2 bases for J; bases not matched to a gene: 7. CDR3 bases: TGCGCCAGCAGTGTGGGTAGCGGGAACGCCTACGAGCAGTACTTC. Protein sequence: CASSVGSGNAYEQYF.

The chain recombines TRBV3-1 (or the pseudogene TRBV3-2) with TRBJ1-6; no clear D gene. CDR3 length: 15 amino acids. Germline-derived CDR1 and CDR2 are LGHDT and YNNKEL (reference sequence). Trimming took off 1 base at V and 8 bases at J, with 12 bases between the two ends. The chain's CDR3 is CASSQARGRDSPLHF. The CDR3 DNA reads as TGTGCCAGCAGCCAAGCAAGAGGGAGGGATTCACCCCTCCACTTT.